This T cell receptor (beta chain) was observed in a study of naive and memory T cell subsets. The beta constant-region primer was an equimolar mix of two oligonucleotides covering TRBC1 and TRBC2. Ligated cDNA was amplified by four rounds of PCR with nested alpha and beta constant-region primers and SP2. Each CDR3 protein gets one entry after TCRdb re-called the UMI-ligation and nested PCR reads with MiXCR. The data show roughly 140,000 distinct CDR3 sequences, 15% to 25% seen once. On this clonotype: Its target is not known.

Separate alpha and beta amplification began at the second PCR step. Cells stained for CD3, CD4, CD8, CD45RA, CD27 and viability were sorted into four CD45RA/CD27 subsets. Study results and limitations: A few larger clonotypes appeared in naive repertoires, especially CD8, possibly memory cells re-expressing CD45RA. Between naive and memory subsets, TCR abundance power law exponents differed. TCR counts from RNA may reflect activation-linked expression changes.

The clonotype comes from a human donor in good health. Input material: naive CD8+ T cells from blood.

The CDR3 loop is CASSITGYNEQFF. Here the CDR3 DNA reads TGTGCCAGTAGTATTACGGGCTACAATGAGCAGTTCTTC. The V and J genes are TRBV19 and TRBJ2-1; D gene unclear. V lost 3 bases and J 3 bases, leaving 6 bases between the germline ends. The CDR3 length is 13 residues. Germline assignment: CDR1 LNHDA and CDR2 SQIVND (reference sequence). The variable domain in full, completed from reference TRBV19 and TRBJ2-1, reads DGGITQSPKYLFRKEGQNVTLSCEQNLNHDAMYWYRQDPGQGLRLIYYSQIVNDFQKGDIAEGYSVSREKKESFPLTVTSAQKNPTAFYLCASSITGYNEQFFGPGTRLTVL.